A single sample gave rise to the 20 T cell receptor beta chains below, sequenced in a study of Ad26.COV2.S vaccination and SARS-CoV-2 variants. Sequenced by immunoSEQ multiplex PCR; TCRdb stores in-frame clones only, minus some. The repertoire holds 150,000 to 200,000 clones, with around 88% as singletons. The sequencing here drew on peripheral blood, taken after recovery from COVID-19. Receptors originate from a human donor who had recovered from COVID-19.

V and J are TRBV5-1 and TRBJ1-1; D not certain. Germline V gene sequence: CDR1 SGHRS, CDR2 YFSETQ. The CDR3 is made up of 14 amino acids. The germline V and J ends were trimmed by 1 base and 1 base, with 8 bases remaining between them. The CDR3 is CASSLRRANTEAFF. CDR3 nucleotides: TGCGCCAGCAGCTTGCGGAGGGCGAACACTGAAGCTTTCTTT.

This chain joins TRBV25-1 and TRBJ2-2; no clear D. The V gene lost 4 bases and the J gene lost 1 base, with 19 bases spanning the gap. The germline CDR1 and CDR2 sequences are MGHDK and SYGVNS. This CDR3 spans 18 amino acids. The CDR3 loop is CASSVYHPNYQNTGELFF. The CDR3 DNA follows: TGTGCCAGCAGTGTGTACCACCCAAACTACCAGAACACCGGGGAGCTGTTTTTT.

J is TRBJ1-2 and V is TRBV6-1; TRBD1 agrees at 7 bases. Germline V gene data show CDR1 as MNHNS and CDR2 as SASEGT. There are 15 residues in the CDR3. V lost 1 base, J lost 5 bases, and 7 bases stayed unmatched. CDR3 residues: CASSEETQGLYGYTF. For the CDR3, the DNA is TGTGCCAGCAGTGAAGAAACACAGGGGTTGTATGGCTACACCTTC.

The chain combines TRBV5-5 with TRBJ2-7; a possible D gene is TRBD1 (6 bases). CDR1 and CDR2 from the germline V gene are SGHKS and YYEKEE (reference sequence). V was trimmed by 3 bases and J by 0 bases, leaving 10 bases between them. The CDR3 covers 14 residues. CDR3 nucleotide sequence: TGTGCCAGCAGCTGGGACAAATCCTCCTACGAGCAGTACTTC. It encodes CASSWDKSSYEQYF.

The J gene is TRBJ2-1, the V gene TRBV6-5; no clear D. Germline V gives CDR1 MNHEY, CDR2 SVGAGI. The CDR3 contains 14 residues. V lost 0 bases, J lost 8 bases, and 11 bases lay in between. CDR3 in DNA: TGTGCCAGCAGTTACTCGGTGGTTGGCTATGAGCAGTTCTTC. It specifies CASSYSVVGYEQFF.

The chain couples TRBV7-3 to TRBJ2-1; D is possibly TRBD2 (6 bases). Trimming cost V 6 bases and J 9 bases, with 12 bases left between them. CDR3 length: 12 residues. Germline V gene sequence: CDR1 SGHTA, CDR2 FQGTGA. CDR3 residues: CASRSSASEQFF. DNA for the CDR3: TGTGCCAGCAGGTCTAGCGCGAGTGAGCAGTTCTTC.

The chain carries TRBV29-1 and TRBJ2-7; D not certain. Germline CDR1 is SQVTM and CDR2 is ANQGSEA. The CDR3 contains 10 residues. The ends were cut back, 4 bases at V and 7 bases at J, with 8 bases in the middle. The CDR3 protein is CSVGDTEQYF. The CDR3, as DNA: TGCAGCGTTGGGGATACGGAGCAGTACTTC.

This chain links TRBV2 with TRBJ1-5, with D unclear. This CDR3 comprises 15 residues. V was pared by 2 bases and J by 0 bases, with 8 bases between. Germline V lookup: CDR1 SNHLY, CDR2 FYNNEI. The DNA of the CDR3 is TGTGCCAGCAGTGAAAGAGTTTATAGCAATCAGCCCCAGCATTTT. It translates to CASSERVYSNQPQHF.

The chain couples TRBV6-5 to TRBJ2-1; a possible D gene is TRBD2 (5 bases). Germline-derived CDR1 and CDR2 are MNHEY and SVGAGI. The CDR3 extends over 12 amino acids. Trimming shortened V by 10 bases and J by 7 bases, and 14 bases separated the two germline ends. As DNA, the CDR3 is TGTGCCACCGGGGAGACCAGGAATGAGCAGTTCTTC. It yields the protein CATGETRNEQFF.

CDR3 nucleotides: TGTGCCAGCTCTCCGCGGGGATCGTACGAGCAGTACTTC. Translated: CASSPRGSYEQYF. V gene TRBV18 combines with J gene TRBJ2-7; possible D gene TRBD2, 6 bases. This CDR3 has 13 amino acids. Germline V gene sequence: CDR1 KGHSH, CDR2 LQKENI. V lost 6 bases, J lost 4 bases, and 13 bases lay in between.

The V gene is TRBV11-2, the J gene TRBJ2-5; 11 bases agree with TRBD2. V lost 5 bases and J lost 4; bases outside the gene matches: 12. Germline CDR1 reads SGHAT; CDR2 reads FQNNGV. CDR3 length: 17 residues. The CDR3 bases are TGTGCCAGCAGCCAAGGCTTTAGCGGGGGGGAAGGAGAGACCCAGTACTTC. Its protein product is CASSQGFSGGEGETQYF.

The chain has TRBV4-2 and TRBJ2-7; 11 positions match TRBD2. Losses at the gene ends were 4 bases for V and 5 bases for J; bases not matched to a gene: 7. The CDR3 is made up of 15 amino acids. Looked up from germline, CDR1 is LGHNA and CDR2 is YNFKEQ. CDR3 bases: TGTGCCAGCAGCCCCGGACTAGCGGGTCTCAACGAGCAGTACTTC. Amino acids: CASSPGLAGLNEQYF.

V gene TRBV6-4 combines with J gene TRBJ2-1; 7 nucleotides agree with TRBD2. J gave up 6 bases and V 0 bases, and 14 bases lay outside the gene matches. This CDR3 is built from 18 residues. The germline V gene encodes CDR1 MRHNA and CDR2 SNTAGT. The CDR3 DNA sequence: TGTGCCAGCAGTGACTCCGGAGAAGGGCGGGAGATGGGCAATGAGCAGTTCTTC. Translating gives CASSDSGEGREMGNEQFF.

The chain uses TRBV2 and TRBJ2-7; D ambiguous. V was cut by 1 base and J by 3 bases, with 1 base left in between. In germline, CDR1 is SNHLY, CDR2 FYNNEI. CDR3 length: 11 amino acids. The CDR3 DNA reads TGTGCCAGCAGTGAAGTCTACGAGCAGTACTTC. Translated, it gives CASSEVYEQYF.

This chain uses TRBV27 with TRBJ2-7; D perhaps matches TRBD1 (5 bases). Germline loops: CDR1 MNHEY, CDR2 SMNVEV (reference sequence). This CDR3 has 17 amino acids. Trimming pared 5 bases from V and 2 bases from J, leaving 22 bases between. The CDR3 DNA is TGTGCCAGCAGTGGAGCAGGGAAACAGCGAATAGCCTACGAGCAGTACTTC. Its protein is CASSGAGKQRIAYEQYF.

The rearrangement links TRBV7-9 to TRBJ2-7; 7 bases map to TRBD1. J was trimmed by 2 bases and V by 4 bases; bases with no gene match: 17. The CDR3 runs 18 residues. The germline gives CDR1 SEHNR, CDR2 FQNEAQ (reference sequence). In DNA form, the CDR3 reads TGTGCCAGCAGCTCTGACGCTGTTGACAGGGAAGGAGCCTACGAGCAGTACTTC. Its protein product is CASSSDAVDREGAYEQYF.

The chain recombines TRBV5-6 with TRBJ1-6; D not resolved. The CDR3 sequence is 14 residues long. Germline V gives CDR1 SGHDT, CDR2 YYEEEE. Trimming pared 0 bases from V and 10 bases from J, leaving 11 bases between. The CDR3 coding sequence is TGTGCCAGCAGCTTGGGACTCCAAGTCTCACCCCTCCACTTT. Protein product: CASSLGLQVSPLHF.

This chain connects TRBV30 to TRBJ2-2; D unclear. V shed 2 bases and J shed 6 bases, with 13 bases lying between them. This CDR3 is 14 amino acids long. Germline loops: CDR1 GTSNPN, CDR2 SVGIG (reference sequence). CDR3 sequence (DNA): TGTGCCTGGAGTTTTATTGTAGCTTCCGGGGAGCTGTTTTTT. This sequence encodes CAWSFIVASGELFF.

CDR3 in amino acids: CASSSTSGRAKDTQYF. CDR3 DNA: TGTGCCAGCAGCTCAACTAGCGGGAGGGCCAAAGATACGCAGTATTTT. V and J are TRBV7-9 and TRBJ2-3, with TRBD2 matching over 13 bases. This CDR3 has 16 amino acids. The J segment lost 5 bases and the V segment lost 4 bases, leaving 6 bases of the junction unmatched. Per germline, CDR1 SEHNR and CDR2 FQNEAQ (reference sequence).

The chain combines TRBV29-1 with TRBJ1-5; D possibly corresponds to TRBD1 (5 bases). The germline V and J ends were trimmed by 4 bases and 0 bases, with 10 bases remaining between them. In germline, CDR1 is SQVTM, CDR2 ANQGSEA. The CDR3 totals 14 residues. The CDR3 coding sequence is TGCAGCGTTGCGGGGGTAGATAGCAATCAGCCCCAGCATTTT. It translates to CSVAGVDSNQPQHF.